This TCR beta chain comes out of a study of Graves' ophthalmopathy and Graves' hyperthyroidism. Notes on the study in general: Most thyroid clonotypes with frequency above 0.001 were detected in blood too. A model of 13 signatures distinguished ophthalmopathy from stable hyperthyroidism at 87.88% sensitivity and nearly 83% specificity.

Beta-chain TCR CDR3 regions were amplified from RNA transcripts. HTBI-primed RT-PCR formed the first round, and a multiplex PCR formed the second. One entry per CDR3 protein, called by TCRdb with MiXCR from the multiplex PCR reads. This sample has about 600,000 distinct CDR3 sequences; less than 45% occur once, and the top ten carry about 4.6%. CDR3 length equals 17 residues. The V end lost 2 bases, the J end lost 2 bases, and 19 bases lay between the germline ends. Germline CDR1 is ENHRY and CDR2 is SYGVKD. Pregnant or lactating patients and those with other autoimmune diseases or uncontrolled infections were excluded. Remarks on this clonotype: Its matching antigen is unknown.

J is TRBJ2-7 and V is TRBV10-3; D possibly matches TRBD1 or TRBD2 (5 bases each). The clonotype comes from an adult man with Graves' hyperthyroidism. What was sequenced was peripheral blood or thyroid tissue (not recorded which). CDR3 region: CAISETAEAGSPYEQYF. For the CDR3, the DNA is TGTGCCATCAGTGAGACGGCCGAGGCAGGGAGTCCCTACGAGCAGTACTTC.